The rows below give T cell receptor beta chains drawn from one sample of a study of CXCR3-negative and CXCR3-positive naive CD8 T cells. TCRdb re-called the 5' RACE reads and gives one entry per CDR3 protein, without DNA. The sample spans about 150,000 distinct CDR3 sequences; the ten largest clones claim approximately 0.51%. Sequenced material: naive CXCR3+ CD8+ T cells from blood. These receptors were collected from a human donor in good health. Some clones in this sample may be carry-over from other donors' samples. The CDR3 runs from the conserved cysteine through the conserved F or W.

v_call	j_call	cdr3_aa
TRBV7-9	TRBJ1-1	CASSLERHYTEAFF
TRBV12-3/TRBV12-4	TRBJ1-4	CASSLSRLTLVF
TRBV27	TRBJ2-7	CASGTGTSSYEQYF
TRBV7-3	TRBJ2-3	CASSFQGARADTQYF
TRBV11-2	TRBJ2-3	CASSTETLAGAAQSTDTQYF
TRBV13	TRBJ2-3	CASSYPVTDTQYF
TRBV30	TRBJ2-7	CAWNSGGLDEQYF
TRBV24-1	TRBJ2-7	CATSDLGYEQYF
TRBV5-8	TRBJ2-5	CASSFSPETQYF
TRBV24-1	TRBJ1-1	CATSSTGANTEAFF
TRBV20-1	TRBJ1-1	CSARSTGGGTEAFF
TRBV29-1	TRBJ1-2	CSVGGVNYGYTF
TRBV28	TRBJ2-7	CASSIRENAYEQYF
TRBV28	TRBJ2-5	CASSSAPGQSQETQYF
TRBV15	TRBJ1-2	CATSRDSYGYTF
TRBV5-5	TRBJ1-2	CASSPDNYGYTF
TRBV3-1	TRBJ1-5	CASSPEGLNQPQHF
TRBV6-2/TRBV6-3	TRBJ1-6	CASSQERNSALHF
TRBV20-1	TRBJ2-7	CSARMDPARQYF
TRBV29-1	TRBJ1-2	CSAESRGRNYGYTF
TRBV28	TRBJ2-3	CASPPSQGPTDTQYF
TRBV15	TRBJ1-3	CATSVGSGNTIYF
TRBV5-1	TRBJ1-2	CASTTTLGGANYGYTF
TRBV12-3/TRBV12-4	TRBJ1-1	CASSHPGQLNTEAFF
TRBV6-2/TRBV6-3	TRBJ1-4	CASSYSTATNEKLFF
TRBV7-3	TRBJ2-1	CASSPARQGGDEQFF
TRBV9	TRBJ2-2	CASSVVSTGELFF
TRBV6-5	TRBJ1-3	CASSPFEEIPSGNTIYF
TRBV29-1	TRBJ2-1	CSARYGGGSSYNEQFF
TRBV20-1	TRBJ2-7	CSARPPRPVPGQVAYEQYF
TRBV9	TRBJ1-3	CASSPSGDTGGRFGNTIYF
TRBV6-5	TRBJ2-5	CASSYRLAGEGETQYF
TRBV12-5	TRBJ1-5	CASGRTGHLQPQHF
TRBV7-8	TRBJ2-1	CASSQPLAGVYNEQFF
TRBV19	TRBJ1-5	CASSIGQGFPQPQHF
TRBV7-2	TRBJ2-1	CASSPWGAYNEQFF
TRBV5-6	TRBJ1-2	CASSLGWGDRIYGYTF
TRBV28	TRBJ2-7	CASSSDRVRYEQYF
TRBV29-1	TRBJ1-3	CSVGTGGNTIYF
TRBV5-1	TRBJ1-1	CASSRATTEAFF
TRBV19	TRBJ1-5	CASSDSGQSNQPQHF
TRBV7-3	TRBJ1-1	CASSVQGRSEAFF
TRBV5-1	TRBJ2-7	CASSWGQSHEQYF
TRBV4-2	TRBJ2-1	CASSLSWREENEQFF
TRBV24-1	TRBJ2-6	CATSERGSGANVLTF
TRBV4-1	TRBJ2-2	CASSQQTGANTGELFF
TRBV5-5	TRBJ1-1	CASSWGQNTEAFF
TRBV12-3/TRBV12-4	TRBJ1-2	CASSLAAARNSYGYTF
TRBV11-2	TRBJ2-7	CASSVGTSGFYEQYF
TRBV27	TRBJ2-1	CASSLSESMGGLYNEQFF
TRBV9	TRBJ2-3	CASSVLAVRADKQYF